The 29 T cell receptor beta chains reported below all come from one sample, sequenced in a study of blood T cell repertoires in COVID-19. Clones were read by immunoSEQ multiplex PCR, and TCRdb kept only the in-frame ones, dropping some. The data contain approximately 480,000 clones, about nine tenths of them singletons. Sequenced: PBMCs or T cells enriched from blood (not recorded which). The receptor source for this set is a woman aged 18-29 years who had recovered from COVID-19.

The chain employs TRBV5-1 and TRBJ2-3; 7 bases fit TRBD2. The CDR3 is 15 amino acids. Germline V gene sequence: CDR1 SGHRS, CDR2 YFSETQ. Trimming took 0 bases from V and 5 from J; bases not matched to a gene: 6. CDR3 sequence (DNA): TGCGCCAGCAGCTTGGCGTCGGGGGGTGGAGATACGCAGTATTTT. Residues: CASSLASGGGDTQYF.

This chain links TRBV5-4 with TRBJ2-1; D unclear. CDR1 is SGHNT, CDR2 YYREEE, per germline (reference sequence). The V end lost 2 bases, the J end lost 6 bases, and 9 bases lay between the germline ends. The length of the CDR3 is 13 residues. This CDR3 reads CASSFVLINEQFF. The CDR3, as DNA: TGTGCCAGCAGCTTCGTCCTTATCAATGAGCAGTTCTTC.

The gene calls are TRBV18 and TRBJ1-4, with 8 bases identical to TRBD1. The germline gives CDR1 KGHSH, CDR2 LQKENI. V was pared by 0 bases and J by 4 bases, with 4 bases of the junction left unmatched. CDR3 length: 16 amino acids. In nucleotides, the CDR3 is TGTGCCAGCTCACCACCGACTACAGGGGGTAATGAAAAACTGTTTTTT. Encoded protein: CASSPPTTGGNEKLFF. Together with reference TRBV18 and TRBJ1-4, the CDR3 gives the full variable domain: NAGVMQNPRHLVRRRGQEARLRCSPMKGHSHVYWYRQLPEEGLKFMVYLQKENIIDESGMPKERFSAEFPKEGPSILRIQQVVRGDSAAYFCASSPPTTGGNEKLFFGSGTQLSVL.

The chain combines TRBV5-1 with TRBJ1-4; no clear D. Germline-derived CDR1 and CDR2 are SGHRS and YFSETQ. CDR3 size: 16 residues. Trimming left V 5 bases short and J 3 bases short, with 17 bases between. CDR3 in amino acids: CASSTGNLGANEKLFF. As DNA, the CDR3 is TGCGCCAGCAGTACGGGGAATTTAGGAGCTAATGAAAAACTGTTTTTT.

The rearrangement uses TRBV6-5 and TRBJ1-2; D not certain. The CDR3 loop spans 14 amino acids. Germline CDR1 and CDR2: MNHEY and SVGAGI. Deletions cut 6 bases from V and 0 bases from J, with 11 bases between. CDR3 sequence (DNA): TGTGCCAGCAGGCCCCCCCCTACTAACTATGGCTACACCTTC. Amino acids: CASRPPPTNYGYTF.

V gene TRBV3-1 (or the pseudogene TRBV3-2) combines with J gene TRBJ2-2; 9 bases match TRBD2. The germline gives CDR1 LGHDT, CDR2 YNNKEL (reference sequence). Trimming took 7 bases from V and 9 from J; bases not matched to a gene: 12. This CDR3 is 15 amino acids long. The CDR3 nucleotides read TGTGCCAGCACGGAGGGACTAGCCCTAAGGAGGGAGCTGTTTTTT. This encodes CASTEGLALRRELFF.

This chain uses TRBV29-1 with TRBJ1-5, with 7 bases lining up with TRBD1. Per germline, CDR1 SQVTM and CDR2 ANQGSEA. This CDR3 spans 13 amino acids. The J segment lost 7 bases and the V segment lost 6 bases, leaving 9 bases of the junction unmatched. CDR3 DNA: TGCAGCGTCGGTGACAGGGTGGGGCAGCCCCAGCATTTT. Amino acids: CSVGDRVGQPQHF.

This clone turned up a few times. This rearrangement joins TRBV11-2 to TRBJ2-1, with D perhaps TRBD2 (5 bases). This CDR3 has 14 residues. V lost 2 bases, J lost 8 bases, and 13 bases lay in between. The germline V gene encodes CDR1 SGHAT and CDR2 FQNNGV. The DNA of the CDR3 is TGTGCCAGCAGCTTAATGCTAGCATCCGATGAGCAGTTCTTC. This sequence encodes CASSLMLASDEQFF.

The chain links TRBV5-5 to TRBJ1-3; D may be TRBD1 (6 bases). The ends were cut back, 3 bases at V and 2 bases at J, with 18 bases in the middle. The CDR3 extends over 17 amino acids. The germline CDR1 and CDR2 sequences are SGHKS and YYEKEE (reference sequence). The CDR3 region is CASSSRRQVQPGNTIYF. The DNA for the CDR3 is TGTGCCAGCAGCTCGCGCCGACAGGTACAACCTGGAAACACCATATATTTT.

The chain links TRBV5-4 to TRBJ1-2; 8 bases fit TRBD1. This CDR3 region has 18 residues. The V gene end was trimmed by 5 bases and the J gene end by 1 base; junction bases not matched to a gene: 16. CDR1 SGHNT and CDR2 YYREEE come from the germline V gene (reference sequence). CDR3 amino acids: CASRHATGVKASNYGYTF. Written as DNA, the CDR3 is TGTGCCAGCAGACACGCGACAGGGGTTAAAGCGAGTAACTATGGCTACACCTTC.

This chain joins TRBV6-1 and TRBJ1-6, with 9 bases lining up with TRBD1. V lost 4 bases and J lost 6; bases outside the gene matches: 7. This CDR3 is 16 amino acids long. From germline, CDR1 is MNHNS and CDR2 SASEGT. DNA for the CDR3: TGTGCCAGCAGTGGAAAACCGGGACAGGGTAATTCACCCCTCCACTTT. Residues: CASSGKPGQGNSPLHF.

This clone was observed once. The chain combines TRBV19 with TRBJ1-3; the match to TRBD1 covers 12 bases. Germline lookup yields CDR1 LNHDA and CDR2 SQIVND (reference sequence). The CDR3 spans 16 residues. V was clipped by 10 bases and J by 1 base; unmatched bases: 8. The CDR3 coding sequence is TGTGCCACCCGGGACAGGGGGCTTGTTTCTGGAAACACCATATATTTT. Translated, it gives CATRDRGLVSGNTIYF.

The V gene is TRBV15, the J gene TRBJ2-1, with TRBD2 identical over 7 bases. Germline V gives CDR1 LNHNV, CDR2 YYDKDF (reference sequence). This CDR3 is 18 amino acids long. With V trimmed by 0 bases and J by 4 bases, 12 bases remained unmatched. Here the CDR3 reads CATSRESASGGTYNEQFF. The DNA of the CDR3 is TGTGCCACCAGCAGAGAATCGGCTAGCGGTGGGACTTACAATGAGCAGTTCTTC. Supplemented by reference TRBV15 and TRBJ2-1, the full variable domain reads DAMVIQNPRYQVTQFGKPVTLSCSQTLNHNVMYWYQQKSSQAPKLLFHYYDKDFNNEADTPDNFQSRRPNTSFCFLDIRSPGLGDTAMYLCATSRESASGGTYNEQFFGPGTRLTVL.

This clone showed up just a few times. The chain couples TRBV5-1 to TRBJ1-2, with 8 bases fitting TRBD1. The CDR3 length is 16 residues. In germline, CDR1 is SGHRS, CDR2 YFSETQ. With 0 bases clipped from V and 8 bases from J, the junction kept 12 bases outside the gene matches. CDR3 loop: CASSLEAGGAPGGYTF. The CDR3 DNA is TGCGCCAGCAGCTTGGAGGCAGGGGGCGCCCCAGGGGGCTACACCTTC.

V usage is TRBV28 and J usage is TRBJ1-4, with 12 bases aligning to TRBD1. V gave up 2 bases and J gave up 8 bases; unmatched junction bases: 3. The CDR3 spans 15 residues. Germline CDR1 MDHEN, CDR2 SYDVKM. CDR3 bases: TGTGCCAGCAGTTTACGGGACAGGGGGCGGGAAAAACTGTTTTTT. Protein product: CASSLRDRGREKLFF.

This chain connects TRBV7-2 to TRBJ2-5, with unresolved D. This CDR3 spans 15 amino acids. CDR1 and CDR2 from the germline V gene are SGHTA and FQGNSA. Trimming took off 2 bases at V and 1 base at J, with 11 bases between the two ends. This CDR3 is CASSLRRGLQETQYF. The CDR3 DNA is TGTGCCAGCAGCTTAAGGAGAGGCCTCCAAGAGACCCAGTACTTC.

This clone has a handful of counts. V is TRBV5-3 and J is TRBJ2-7, with TRBD1 identical over 9 bases. TRBV5-3 is designated an ORF whose function remains uncertain. CDR3 size: 14 residues. V lost 9 bases and J lost 6; bases outside the gene matches: 13. The CDR3 spells CAILPGQGPVEQYF. The CDR3 region has the DNA TGTGCCATTTTACCGGGACAGGGCCCTGTCGAGCAGTACTTC.

The chain employs TRBV27 and TRBJ2-1; TRBD1 is a possible D gene (6 bases). This CDR3 comprises 18 residues. CDR1 is MNHEY, CDR2 SMNVEV, per germline (reference sequence). Between the trimmed V and J ends, which lost 3 bases and 9 bases, there was a span of 27 bases. The CDR3 DNA reads as TGTGCCAGCAGTTTTCGACACAGGGAGCTCGACTCAAGGGGTGAGCAGTTCTTC. Amino acids: CASSFRHRELDSRGEQFF.

This clone was recorded once. The chain joins TRBV5-1 to TRBJ2-5; 12 bases match TRBD2. CDR1 and CDR2 (germline): SGHRS, YFSETQ. With 2 bases clipped from V and 2 bases from J, the junction kept 4 bases outside the gene matches. The CDR3 is 16 amino acids. CDR3 in DNA: TGCGCCAGCAGCTTCGGACTAGCGGGGCCTCAAGAGACCCAGTACTTC. Translated: CASSFGLAGPQETQYF. The whole variable domain, filled in from reference TRBV5-1 and TRBJ2-5, reads KAGVTQTPRYLIKTRGQQVTLSCSPISGHRSVSWYQQTPGQGLQFLFEYFSETQRNKGNFPGRFSGRQFSNSRSEMNVSTLELGDSALYLCASSFGLAGPQETQYFGPGTRLLVL.

The genes are TRBV9 and TRBJ2-2, with 9 bases aligning to TRBD2. J gave up 4 bases and V 1 base, and 5 bases lay outside the gene matches. Looked up from germline, CDR1 is SGDLS and CDR2 is YYNGEE. The CDR3 runs to 16 residues. In DNA form, the CDR3 reads TGTGCCAGCAGCGTAAGCGGGGGGCCCTCCACCGGGGAGCTGTTTTTT. This gives the protein CASSVSGGPSTGELFF.

The genes are TRBV6-5 and TRBJ2-7, with D unclear. The V and J ends lost 2 bases and 2 bases respectively, with 10 bases between them. The CDR3 consists of 14 residues. The germline gives CDR1 MNHEY, CDR2 SVGAGI. CDR3 bases: TGTGCCAGCAGTTACACGCGGATACCCTACGAGCAGTACTTC. The encoded protein is CASSYTRIPYEQYF.

There are a few counts of this clone. V gene TRBV11-2 combines with J gene TRBJ2-3, with D perhaps TRBD2 (6 bases). Germline-derived CDR1 and CDR2 are SGHAT and FQNNGV. The CDR3 covers 15 residues. V lost 2 bases and J 0 bases, leaving 9 bases between the germline ends. In DNA, the CDR3 is TGTGCCAGCAGCTTATTGGGACTGAGCACAGATACGCAGTATTTT. Translation: CASSLLGLSTDTQYF.

This chain uses TRBV2 with TRBJ1-2; possible D gene TRBD1, 6 bases. This CDR3 contains 14 residues. Germline CDR1 and CDR2: SNHLY and FYNNEI. With 4 bases removed from V and 2 bases from J, the gap between germline ends came to 11 bases. Written as DNA, the CDR3 is TGTGCCAGCAGTGTGGGGGCGGCAAACTATGGCTACACCTTC. Protein product: CASSVGAANYGYTF.

This chain uses TRBV30 with TRBJ1-5; 7 bases agree with TRBD1. The CDR3 totals 17 residues. The V and J ends lost 2 bases and 0 bases, in that order; junction bases with no gene match: 10. Per germline, CDR1 GTSNPN and CDR2 SVGIG (reference sequence). CDR3 nucleotide sequence: TGTGCCTGGAGTAGGGGACAGTACACTTATAGCAATCAGCCCCAGCATTTT. Its protein product is CAWSRGQYTYSNQPQHF. Together with reference TRBV30 and TRBJ1-5, the CDR3 gives the full variable domain: SQTIHQWPATLVQPVGSPLSLECTVEGTSNPNLYWYRQAAGRGLQLLFYSVGIGQISSEVPQNLSASRPQDRQFILSSKKLLLSDSGFYLCAWSRGQYTYSNQPQHFGDGTRLSIL.

This chain links TRBV30 with TRBJ2-3; no reliable D call. Germline V gene lookup returns CDR1 GTSNPN and CDR2 SVGIG (reference sequence). CDR3 size: 12 residues. With 2 bases removed from V and 4 bases from J, the gap between germline ends came to 7 bases. In nucleotides, the CDR3 is TGTGCCTGGAGTTTTTATTCAGATACGCAGTATTTT. Its translation: CAWSFYSDTQYF.

A few counts support this clone. V usage is TRBV11-3 and J usage is TRBJ2-2; D is unresolved. The CDR3 spans 13 residues. In germline, CDR1 is SGHNT, CDR2 YENEEA. Between the trimmed V and J ends, which lost 7 bases and 1 base, there was a span of 7 bases. The CDR3 reads CASTVGNTGELFF. The DNA of the CDR3 is TGTGCCAGCACGGTCGGGAACACCGGGGAGCTGTTTTTT. Supplemented by reference TRBV11-3 and TRBJ2-2, the full variable domain reads EAGVVQSPRYKIIEKKQPVAFWCNPISGHNTLYWYLQNLGQGPELLIRYENEEAVDDSQLPKDRFSAERLKGVDSTLKIQPAELGDSAVYLCASTVGNTGELFFGEGSRLTVL.

This chain uses TRBV5-4 with TRBJ2-1, with TRBD2 matching over 11 bases. The CDR3 loop spans 20 amino acids. The germline V gene encodes CDR1 SGHNT and CDR2 YYREEE (reference sequence). Trimming cost V 0 bases and J 3 bases; bases outside gene matches: 14. Written as DNA, the CDR3 is TGTGCCAGCAGCTTGGAATCCGTAGCGGGGGGGCCCCATGGCTACAATGAGCAGTTCTTC. Encoded protein: CASSLESVAGGPHGYNEQFF.

This chain connects TRBV2 to TRBJ1-2, with a tentative D call TRBD1 (6 bases). This CDR3 contains 15 residues. The germline V gene encodes CDR1 SNHLY and CDR2 FYNNEI. Trimming took 10 bases from V and 4 from J, leaving 22 bases between them. The CDR3 region has the DNA TGTGCCACCCCACGGACAGTCATAGGTCCCTATGGCTACACCTTC. Its protein product is CATPRTVIGPYGYTF. The complete variable domain, with remaining parts taken from reference TRBV2 and TRBJ1-2, reads EPEVTQTPSHQVTQMGQEVILRCVPISNHLYFYWYRQILGQKVEFLVSFYNNEISEKSEIFDDQFSVERPDGSNFTLKIRSTKLEDSAMYFCATPRTVIGPYGYTFGSGTRLTVV.

The V gene is TRBV3-1 (or the pseudogene TRBV3-2), the J gene TRBJ1-4; D is unclear. Germline V gene data show CDR1 as LGHDT and CDR2 as YNNKEL (reference sequence). V was clipped by 0 bases and J by 8 bases, with 13 bases between them. This CDR3 contains 15 residues. This CDR3 reads CASSQDFGQREKLFF. In DNA form, the CDR3 reads TGTGCCAGCAGCCAAGATTTTGGTCAGAGGGAAAAACTGTTTTTT.